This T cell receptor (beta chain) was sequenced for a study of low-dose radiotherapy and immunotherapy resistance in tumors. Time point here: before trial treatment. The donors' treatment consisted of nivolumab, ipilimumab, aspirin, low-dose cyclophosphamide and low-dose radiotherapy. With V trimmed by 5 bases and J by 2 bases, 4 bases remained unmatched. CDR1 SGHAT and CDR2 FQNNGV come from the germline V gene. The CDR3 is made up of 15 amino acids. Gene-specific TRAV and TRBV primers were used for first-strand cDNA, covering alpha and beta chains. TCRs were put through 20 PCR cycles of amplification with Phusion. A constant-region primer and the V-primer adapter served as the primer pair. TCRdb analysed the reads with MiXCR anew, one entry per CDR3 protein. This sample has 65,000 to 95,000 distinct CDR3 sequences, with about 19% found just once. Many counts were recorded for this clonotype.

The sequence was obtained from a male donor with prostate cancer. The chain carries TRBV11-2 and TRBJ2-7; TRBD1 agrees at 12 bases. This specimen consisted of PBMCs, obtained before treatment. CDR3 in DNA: TGTGCCAGCAGCCGGGACAGGGGGCAGACCTACGAGCAGTACTTC. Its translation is CASSRDRGQTYEQYF.